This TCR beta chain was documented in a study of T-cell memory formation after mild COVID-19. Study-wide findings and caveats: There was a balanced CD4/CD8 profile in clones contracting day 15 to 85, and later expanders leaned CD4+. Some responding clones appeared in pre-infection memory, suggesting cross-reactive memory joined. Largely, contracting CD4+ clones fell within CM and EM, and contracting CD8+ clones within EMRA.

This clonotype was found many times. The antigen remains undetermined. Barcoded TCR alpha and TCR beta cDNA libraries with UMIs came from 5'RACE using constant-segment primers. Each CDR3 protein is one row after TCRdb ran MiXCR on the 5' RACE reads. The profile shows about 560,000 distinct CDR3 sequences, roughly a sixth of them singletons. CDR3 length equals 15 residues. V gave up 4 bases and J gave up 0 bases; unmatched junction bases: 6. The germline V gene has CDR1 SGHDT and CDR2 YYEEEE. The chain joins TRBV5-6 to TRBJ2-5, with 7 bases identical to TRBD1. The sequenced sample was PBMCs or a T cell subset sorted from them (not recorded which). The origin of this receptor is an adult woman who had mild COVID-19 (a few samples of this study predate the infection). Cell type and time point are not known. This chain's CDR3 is CASSATTGDQETQYF. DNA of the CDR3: TGTGCCAGCAGCGCAACCACAGGGGACCAAGAGACCCAGTACTTC.